The text below deals with one T cell receptor (beta chain). This clone was seen more than once but under ten times. This clone's antigen is unknown. Base qualities are not recorded, but no much larger clone differs from it by a single base. The record originates from a study of T cell changes during pregnancy in multiple sclerosis (dated by TCRdb to the late 2010s). Study-wide context: The study looked at changes in the T cell repertoire across pregnancy in women with multiple sclerosis.

Library construction relied on the immunoSEQ multiplex PCR assay. TCRdb took over this immuneACCESS table, retaining in-frame rearrangements with V and J assigned. Such tables are incomplete; in checked studies, under half of the missing clones stem from an unresolved V gene, and the remainder is unexplained. A total of about 100,000 clones appear in this sample, more than 85% of them only once. About 3.1% of the sample comes from the top ten. The clonotype comes from a female donor with multiple sclerosis, enrolled in a pregnancy study. This specimen consisted of peripheral blood, obtained in the second trimester of pregnancy.

The DNA sequence reads TGCGCCAGCAGCTTACAGGACTCCTACAATGAGCAGTTCTTC. It translates to CASSLQDSYNEQFF. The chain employs TRBV5-1 and TRBJ2-1, with TRBD1 tentatively as D gene (5 bases match). The germline ends are 6 bases apart after V is trimmed by 2 bases and J by 0 bases. From the germline V gene, CDR1 is SGHRS and CDR2 is YFSETQ. There are 14 amino acids in the CDR3, from cysteine to phenylalanine inclusive. Only CDR3 DNA remains: 42 bases, in frame from the first base.